These 24 T cell receptor beta chains came from one sample sequenced in a study of T cell clonality in common variable immunodeficiency. Sequencing was performed with immunoSEQ multiplex PCR; in TCRdb, only in-frame clones are kept and a portion is missing. The sample presents 30,000 to 40,000 clones, none singletons. The source material was peripheral blood mononuclear cells. These receptors came from a person between 18 and 75 years old in good health.

The sample holds many counts of this clone. The read falls 3 residues short of the CDR3 end, and the missing part is taken from the germline J gene. The rearrangement uses TRBV5-4 and TRBJ2-3; D is ambiguous. Germline loops: CDR1 SGHNT, CDR2 YYREEE (reference sequence). There are 13 residues in the CDR3. V lost 3 bases, J lost 2 bases, and 7 bases lay in between. The CDR3 spells CASSSLITDTQYF. The part of the CDR3 DNA that was read is TGTGCCAGCAGCTCACTAATCACAGATACG. Supplemented by reference TRBV5-4 and TRBJ2-3, the full variable domain reads ETGVTQSPTHLIKTRGQQVTLRCSSQSGHNTVSWYQQALGQGPQFIFQYYREEENGRGNFPPRFSGLQFPNYSSELNVNALELDDSALYLCASSSLITDTQYFGPGTRLTVL.

In this sample, this clone turned up many times. The CDR3 end is not reached by the read, which stops 3 residues before it; the germline J gene fills it in. This chain links TRBV9 with TRBJ1-3; D might be TRBD1 (5 bases). Germline lookup yields CDR1 SGDLS and CDR2 YYNGEE. The CDR3 covers 14 residues. V lost 3 bases and J 3 bases, leaving 10 bases between the germline ends. CDR3 DNA (partial): TGTGCCAGCAGCGGACGGACAAATGGAAACACC. Its protein is CASSGRTNGNT. The CDR3 reads in full as CASSGRTNGNTIYF.

This clone was detected many times. The missing CDR3 end, 3 residues past where the read stops, is filled in from the germline J gene. The genes are TRBV7-9 and TRBJ2-5; 8 bases fit TRBD2. CDR3 length: 15 amino acids. After removal of 3 bases from V and 2 bases from J, the junction contained 5 bases not matched to a gene. Per germline, CDR1 SEHNR and CDR2 FQNEAQ (reference sequence). The CDR3 protein is CASSFGGLVQETQYF. CDR3 DNA, as far as it was read: TGTGCCAGCAGCTTCGGGGGACTAGTACAAGAGACC.

This clone occurred many times. The read ends 3 residues early relative to the CDR3; the germline J gene fills the gap. The rearrangement uses TRBV7-9 and TRBJ1-2, with a tentative D call TRBD1 (5 bases). The CDR3 runs 15 residues. Trimming removed 3 bases at V and 1 base at J, with 12 bases between. Germline V lookup: CDR1 SEHNR, CDR2 FQNEAQ (reference sequence). Here the CDR3 reads CASSFPGDFNYGYTF. CDR3 DNA (partial): TGTGCCAGCAGCTTCCCGGGGGACTTTAACTATGGC.

The table lists this clone with many counts. The missing CDR3 end, 3 residues past where the read stops, is filled in from the germline J gene. V usage is TRBV30 and J usage is TRBJ2-4, with a possible D match to TRBD2 (6 bases). Germline values: CDR1 GTSNPN, CDR2 SVGIG (reference sequence). Trimming pared 0 bases from V and 5 bases from J, leaving 17 bases between. The CDR3 covers 16 residues. The CDR3 here is CAWSVRGLSGQNIQYF. The sequenced CDR3 bases are TGTGCCTGGAGTGTACGGGGGTTAAGCGGGCAAAACATT.

This clone was picked up many times. A junction end diverges from the germline sequence, so it may reflect a read error. The sequence runs out 3 residues before the end of the CDR3; the remainder is reconstructed from the germline J gene. The V call is TRBV4-2, the J call TRBJ1-2; possible D gene TRBD1, 5 bases. CDR3 length equals 17 residues. The V gene's germline CDR1 is LGHNA and CDR2 YNFKEQ. The CDR3 loop reads CASSQDRRGVLGYGYTF. The CDR3 bases that were read are TGCGCCAGCAGCCAAGACCGCCGAGGGGTTTTAGGGTATGGC.

This clone occurred many times. The CDR3: CASSPPGQGAYEQYF. The part of the CDR3 DNA that was read is TGTGCCAGCTCACCACCGGGACAGGGGGCCTACGAG. The chain employs TRBV18 and TRBJ2-7; 11 bases fit TRBD1. Read coverage stops 3 residues before the CDR3 terminus; the germline J gene supplies the remainder. Germline V gene data show CDR1 as KGHSH and CDR2 as LQKENI. V lost 0 bases, J lost 2 bases, and 0 bases stayed unmatched. This CDR3 is built from 15 residues.

This clone was detected many times. Read data end 3 residues before the CDR3 end; the end is taken from the germline J gene. This chain connects TRBV11-2 to TRBJ1-3; 8 bases line up with TRBD1. In germline, CDR1 is SGHAT, CDR2 FQNNGV. V was pared by 11 bases and J by 4 bases, with 10 bases of the junction left unmatched. The CDR3 is made up of 14 amino acids. The sequenced CDR3 bases are TGTGCCTCCCTGGACAGGGCTGAAGGAAACACC. Protein sequence: CASLDRAEGNT. The complete CDR3 reads CASLDRAEGNTIYF.

This clone was observed many times. The sequenced part of the CDR3 DNA is TGTGCCAGCAGTTACCGGCCTAGCGGGAGCACCGGGGAG. This gives the protein CASSYRPSGSTGE. The CDR3 as a whole reads CASSYRPSGSTGELFF. V usage is TRBV6-2 or TRBV6-3 and J usage is TRBJ2-2, with 10 bases aligning to TRBD2. The read ends 3 residues before the CDR3 terminus; that terminus is restored from the germline J gene. Losses at the gene ends were 2 bases for V and 4 bases for J; bases not matched to a gene: 4. The CDR3 has 16 amino acids. CDR1 is MNHEY and CDR2 is SVGEGT in the germline V gene.

This clone was recorded many times. With the read ending 3 residues before the CDR3 end, the germline J gene is used to fill in that end. Distinct nucleotide sequences in the sample also encode this CDR3. The chain recombines TRBV10-3 with TRBJ2-1, with TRBD2 identical over 7 bases. V lost 7 bases to trimming and J lost 0 bases; unmatched junction nucleotides: 3. Germline CDR1 and CDR2: ENHRY and SYGVKD. This CDR3 spans 14 amino acids. CDR3 amino acids: CAINGGSSYNEQFF. CDR3 bases read: TGTGCCATCAATGGCGGGAGCTCCTACAATGAG.

This clone was recorded many times. The CDR3 here is CASSLSGNSGGYTDTQYF. The part of the CDR3 DNA that was read is TGTGCCAGCAGTTTATCAGGAAATAGCGGGGGCTACACAGATACG. The V gene is TRBV12-3 or TRBV12-4, the J gene TRBJ2-3, with 9 bases aligning to TRBD2. With the read ending 3 residues before the CDR3 end, the germline J gene is used to fill in that end. The V gene end was trimmed by 2 bases and the J gene end by 2 bases; junction bases not matched to a gene: 11. The CDR3 sequence is 18 residues long.

Turning to this clone: The CDR3 end is not reached by the read, which stops 3 residues before it; the germline J gene fills it in. The chain has TRBV6-1 and TRBJ1-6, with D hard to call. V lost 1 base, J lost 10 bases, and 20 bases lay in between. This CDR3 is built from 17 residues. Germline V CDR1 and CDR2: MNHNS, SASEGT. CDR3 bases read: TGTGCCAGCAGTGAAGTGCAGGTCCAAGGCCCCTTGTCACCC. Translation gives CASSEVQVQGPLSP. The full CDR3 protein is CASSEVQVQGPLSPLHF.

There are many counts of this clone. The read ends 3 residues shy of where the CDR3 ends; the end is completed using the germline J gene. V is TRBV5-1 and J is TRBJ2-3, with 11 bases that match TRBD2. This CDR3 is built from 16 residues. Germline V gene lookup returns CDR1 SGHRS and CDR2 YFSETQ. The junction had 4 bases not matched to a gene; V was cut back by 3 bases and J by 1 base. The CDR3 loop reads CASSSGLAEGTDTQYF. Incomplete CDR3 DNA: TGCGCCAGCAGCTCGGGACTAGCGGAGGGCACAGATACG.

In its sample, this clone was seen many times. The read ends 3 residues before the CDR3 terminus; that terminus is restored from the germline J gene. The J gene is TRBJ2-1, the V gene TRBV27; 9 bases align to TRBD2. The V segment lost 5 bases and the J segment 7 bases; nucleotides outside the gene matches: 9. This CDR3 comprises 15 residues. Germline CDR1 MNHEY, CDR2 SMNVEV (reference sequence). The CDR3 spells CASSQGTSKLNEQFF. The sequenced part of the CDR3 DNA is TGTGCCAGCAGTCAGGGGACTAGCAAGTTAAATGAG.

At least ten counts were recorded for this clone. The read ends 3 residues early relative to the CDR3; the germline J gene fills the gap. This chain connects TRBV19 to TRBJ1-6; 7 bases agree with TRBD1. This CDR3 is 14 amino acids long. CDR1 and CDR2 (germline): LNHDA, SQIVND (reference sequence). The junction had 2 bases not matched to a gene; V was cut back by 2 bases and J by 7 bases. CDR3 DNA, as far as it was read: TGTGCCAGTAGTATAAGACAGGGAAATTCACCC. Translating it yields CASSIRQGNSP. The CDR3, in full, reads CASSIRQGNSPLHF. Full variable domain (rest looked up from reference TRBV19 and TRBJ1-6): DGGITQSPKYLFRKEGQNVTLSCEQNLNHDAMYWYRQDPGQGLRLIYYSQIVNDFQKGDIAEGYSVSREKKESFPLTVTSAQKNPTAFYLCASSIRQGNSPLHFGNGTRLTVT.

This clone has a count of ten or more. The read stops 3 residues short of the end of the CDR3; the missing end is completed from the germline J gene. J is TRBJ2-1 and V is TRBV20-1; 16 positions agree with TRBD2. Germline CDR1 DFQATT, CDR2 SNEGSKA (reference sequence). The CDR3 contains 19 residues. Trimming removed 1 base from V and 8 bases from J; junction bases left unmatched: 14. The CDR3 loop reads CSARGGTGTSGRVSDEQFF. CDR3 DNA, as far as it was read: TGCAGTGCTAGAGGAGGAACCGGGACTAGCGGGAGGGTCTCTGATGAG.

The sample holds many counts of this clone. The read stops 3 residues short of the end of the CDR3; the missing end is completed from the germline J gene. The rearrangement uses TRBV19 and TRBJ1-4; weak D call: TRBD1 (5 bases). Germline V gene data show CDR1 as LNHDA and CDR2 as SQIVND (reference sequence). Trimming cost V 3 bases and J 3 bases, with 11 bases left between them. This CDR3 has 15 residues. The sequenced CDR3 bases are TGTGCCAGTAGTATGGGAAGGGGCGCTAATGAAAAA. It encodes CASSMGRGANEK. The entire CDR3 reads CASSMGRGANEKLFF.

This clone was seen many times. The chain's CDR3 is CASSLAGGRNTEAFF. The sequenced CDR3 bases are TGTGCCAGCAGCTTAGCGGGGGGGCGGAACACTGAA. The chain links TRBV7-9 to TRBJ1-1, with D maybe TRBD1 (6 bases). The DNA ends 3 residues before the CDR3 does, and the rest of the CDR3 is filled in from the germline J gene. The germline V gene has CDR1 SEHNR and CDR2 FQNEAQ (reference sequence). This CDR3 is 15 amino acids long. V lost 0 bases, J lost 1 base, and 9 bases lay in between.

The table lists this clone with many counts. A junction boundary mismatches the germline segment, possibly from a read error. The read terminates 3 residues before the CDR3 end, so the remaining end is supplied by the germline J gene. The chain recombines TRBV7-7 with TRBJ2-5, with 8 positions matching TRBD1. The CDR3 is 15 residues long. From germline, CDR1 is SSHAT and CDR2 FNYEAQ (reference sequence). CDR3 DNA (partial): TGTGCTAGCAGCTTAGGTGGACAGGGTCAAGAGACC. Encoded protein: CASSLGGQGQET. The CDR3 as a whole reads CASSLGGQGQETQYF.

This clone was seen ten or more times. The CDR3 extends 3 residues past the end of the read, so its final part is completed from the germline J gene. The chain combines TRBV7-6 with TRBJ2-2; a weak D match, TRBD1 (5 bases). Germline V gene sequence: CDR1 SGHVS, CDR2 FNYEAQ. The CDR3 is 16 amino acids. The germline V and J ends were trimmed by 1 base and 4 bases, with 13 bases remaining between them. CDR3 bases read: TGTGCCAGCAGCTTAGTGGCAGGGCCAGGCACCGGGGAG. Its translation is CASSLVAGPGTGE. The whole CDR3 reads CASSLVAGPGTGELFF.

This clone occurred many times. The CDR3 is cut off 3 residues early in the read; its end comes from the germline J gene. The chain links TRBV6-2 or TRBV6-3 to TRBJ2-7; 12 bases fit TRBD1. The CDR3 extends over 15 amino acids. The V and J ends lost 6 bases and 5 bases, in that order; junction bases with no gene match: 8. CDR1 MNHEY and CDR2 SVGEGT come from the germline V gene. The CDR3 loop is CASRPWDRGQDEQYF. Partial CDR3 DNA: TGTGCCAGCAGACCCTGGGACAGGGGGCAGGACGAG.

This clone was detected many times. One end of the junction does not line up with germline, which may come from a read error. Coverage ceases 3 residues before the CDR3 finishes, and the germline J gene fills in the end. This chain links TRBV4-2 with TRBJ2-3; TRBD2 matches 8 bases. The CDR3 is 16 residues long. In germline, CDR1 is LGHNA, CDR2 YNFKEQ. Here the CDR3 reads CASSQGTGGRTDTQYF. The CDR3 bases that were read are TGCGCCAGCAGCCAAGGGACGGGCGGGAGGACAGATACG.

The table lists this clone with many counts. The CDR3 extends 3 residues past the end of the read, so its final part is completed from the germline J gene. The rearrangement links TRBV12-5 to TRBJ2-5; 14 bases align to TRBD2. The ends lost 1 base at V and 1 base at J; junction bases unmatched: 2. Germline V gene data show CDR1 as LGHNT and CDR2 as FRNRAP. The CDR3 extends over 17 amino acids. Incomplete CDR3 DNA: TGTGCTAGTGGTTTGGGGGGGACTAGCGGGGGCCAAGAGACC. Translating it yields CASGLGGTSGGQET. The full-length CDR3 reads as CASGLGGTSGGQETQYF.

This clone was seen many times. The covered CDR3 bases are TGTGCCAGCACTCCTTGGGGGGGCGAGGACACTGAA. This codes for CASTPWGGEDTE. Given in full, the CDR3 is CASTPWGGEDTEAFF. The rearrangement joins TRBV6-2 or TRBV6-3 to TRBJ1-1, with D tentatively TRBD1 (6 bases). The CDR3 is cut off 3 residues early in the read; its end comes from the germline J gene. Germline loops: CDR1 MNHEY, CDR2 SVGEGT. The CDR3 is 15 amino acids. V was trimmed by 7 bases and J by 3 bases, leaving 18 bases between them.